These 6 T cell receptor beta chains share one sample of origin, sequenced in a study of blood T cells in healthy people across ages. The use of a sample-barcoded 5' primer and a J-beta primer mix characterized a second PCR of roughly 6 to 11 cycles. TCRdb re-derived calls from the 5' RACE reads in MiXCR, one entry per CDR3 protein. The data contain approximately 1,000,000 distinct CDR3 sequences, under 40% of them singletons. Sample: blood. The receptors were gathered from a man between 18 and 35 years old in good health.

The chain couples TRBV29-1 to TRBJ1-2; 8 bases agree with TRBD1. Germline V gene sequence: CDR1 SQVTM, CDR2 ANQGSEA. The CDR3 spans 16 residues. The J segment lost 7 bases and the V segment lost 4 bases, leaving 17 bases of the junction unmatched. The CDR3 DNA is TGCAGCGTTGCTGGGACAGGTGCTGTCCCAAGCTTTGGCTACACCTTC. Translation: CSVAGTGAVPSFGYTF.

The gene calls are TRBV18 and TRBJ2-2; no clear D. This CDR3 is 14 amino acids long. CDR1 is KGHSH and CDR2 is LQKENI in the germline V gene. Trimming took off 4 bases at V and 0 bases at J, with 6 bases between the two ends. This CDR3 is CASSRAANTGELFF. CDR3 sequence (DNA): TGTGCCAGCTCACGGGCAGCGAACACCGGGGAGCTGTTTTTT.

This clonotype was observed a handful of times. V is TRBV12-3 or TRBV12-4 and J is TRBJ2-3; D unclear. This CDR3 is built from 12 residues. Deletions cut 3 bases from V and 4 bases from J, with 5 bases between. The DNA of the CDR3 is TGTGCCAGCAGTTTTTGGTCAGATACGCAGTATTTT. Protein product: CASSFWSDTQYF.

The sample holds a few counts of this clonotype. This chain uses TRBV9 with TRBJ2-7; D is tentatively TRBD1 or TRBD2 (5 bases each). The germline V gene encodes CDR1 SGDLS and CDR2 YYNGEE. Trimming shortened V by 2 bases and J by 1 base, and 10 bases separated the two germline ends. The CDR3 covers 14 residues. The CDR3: CASSVAGRSYEQYF. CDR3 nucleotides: TGTGCCAGCAGCGTGGCAGGGAGATCCTACGAGCAGTACTTC.

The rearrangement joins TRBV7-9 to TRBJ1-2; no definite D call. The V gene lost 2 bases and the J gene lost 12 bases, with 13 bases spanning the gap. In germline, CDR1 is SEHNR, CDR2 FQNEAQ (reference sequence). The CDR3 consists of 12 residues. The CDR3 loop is CASSLMEDGDTF. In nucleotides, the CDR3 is TGTGCCAGCAGCTTAATGGAGGACGGGGACACCTTC.

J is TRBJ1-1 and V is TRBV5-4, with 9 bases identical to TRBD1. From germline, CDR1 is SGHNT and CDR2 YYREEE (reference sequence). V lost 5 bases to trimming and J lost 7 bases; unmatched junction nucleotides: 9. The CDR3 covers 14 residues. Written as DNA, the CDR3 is TGTGCCAGCAGGCCCACAGGGGGCGCAGATGAAGCTTTCTTT. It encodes CASRPTGGADEAFF.